This TCR beta chain originates from a study of cytomegalovirus exposure and HLA in healthy donors. Germline CDR1 is SGHAT and CDR2 is FQDESV (reference sequence). The V and J ends lost 0 bases and 3 bases respectively, with 12 bases between them. This CDR3 spans 15 amino acids. Findings and caveats of the study: Most CMV-associated TCR beta chains were later found to appear HLA-restricted.

Vbeta (60) and Jbeta (13) primers were used in the PCR. The method was immunoSEQ multiplex PCR; TCRdb's version includes in-frame clones alone and lacks a portion of them. The table has some 250,000 clones, around 80% seen once; the top ten hold around 5.7%. As concerns this clone: Its cognate antigen is unknown.

This TCR derives from a woman in her 40s in good health and CMV-seropositive. Sequences were obtained from PBMCs. The gene calls are TRBV11-1 and TRBJ2-7; TRBD1 is a possible D gene (6 bases). This chain's CDR3 is CASSLASPGHYEQYF. CDR3 in DNA: TGTGCCAGCAGCTTAGCGAGCCCGGGACACTACGAGCAGTACTTC.